A single sample gave rise to the 9 T cell receptor beta chains below, sequenced in a study of cytomegalovirus exposure and HLA in healthy donors. PCR primers comprised 60 Vbeta and 13 Jbeta primers. Some clones are missing from TCRdb's copy, which holds only in-frame ones; the method was immunoSEQ multiplex PCR. The data show some 150,000 clones, with 80% to 90% seen just once and 4.5% to 6.5% held by the top ten. The specimen sequenced was PBMCs. The receptors derive from a woman aged 25 to 45 in good health and CMV-seronegative.

The J gene is TRBJ2-1, the V gene TRBV4-2; tentative D call: TRBD1 (6 bases). The CDR3 totals 16 residues. Germline-derived CDR1 and CDR2 are LGHNA and YNFKEQ. V was cut by 4 bases and J by 10 bases, with 23 bases left in between. For the CDR3, the DNA is TGTGCCAGCAGCCTTACGGGACAACTGACTTATAGGGAGCAGTTCTTC. It encodes CASSLTGQLTYREQFF.

The chain employs TRBV30 and TRBJ2-3, with a weak D call TRBD1 (5 bases). The germline V and J ends were trimmed by 0 bases and 5 bases, with 9 bases remaining between them. Germline V gene lookup returns CDR1 GTSNPN and CDR2 SVGIG (reference sequence). This CDR3 region has 13 residues. The DNA for the CDR3 is TGTGCCTGGAGTGTACAAGGGGAAGATACGCAGTATTTT. It translates to CAWSVQGEDTQYF.

This clone was observed a handful of times. This rearrangement joins TRBV10-3 to TRBJ1-3; TRBD1 matches at 9 bases. V shed 5 bases and J 4 bases; nucleotides not matched to a gene: 3. This CDR3 region has 14 residues. The germline V gene has CDR1 ENHRY and CDR2 SYGVKD. CDR3 nucleotides: TGTGCCATCAGTACAGGGGGCTCGGGAAACACCATATATTTT. Its protein is CAISTGGSGNTIYF.

CDR3 sequence reads: CASSYQLHRVGEAFF. The CDR3 bases are TGTGCCAGCAGTTATCAGCTCCACAGGGTAGGTGAAGCTTTCTTT. The rearrangement uses TRBV6-5 and TRBJ1-1; perhaps TRBD1 as D (6 bases). Germline V CDR1 and CDR2: MNHEY, SVGAGI. V was trimmed by 3 bases and J by 7 bases, leaving 18 bases between them. The CDR3 is made up of 15 amino acids.

The chain joins TRBV2 to TRBJ2-5, with 7 bases matching TRBD1. The CDR3 extends over 15 amino acids. V lost 6 bases, J lost 1 base, and 8 bases stayed unmatched. The germline CDR1 and CDR2 sequences are SNHLY and FYNNEI. The DNA for the CDR3 is TGTGCCAGCAGATTCGGGACAGCATCCCAAGAGACCCAGTACTTC. This sequence encodes CASRFGTASQETQYF.

The genes are TRBV6-5 and TRBJ2-2, with 8 bases identical to TRBD1. Germline V gene data show CDR1 as MNHEY and CDR2 as SVGAGI. With 3 bases clipped from V and 4 bases from J, the junction kept 4 bases outside the gene matches. This CDR3 has 15 residues. Written as DNA, the CDR3 is TGTGCCAGCAGTTATAGGACAGGGCGCACCGGGGAGCTGTTTTTT. It encodes CASSYRTGRTGELFF.

This chain connects TRBV25-1 to TRBJ1-4; D is perhaps TRBD1 (5 bases). Germline loops: CDR1 MGHDK, CDR2 SYGVNS. The CDR3 spans 15 residues. With 4 bases removed from V and 7 bases from J, the gap between germline ends came to 16 bases. CDR3 DNA: TGTGCCAGCAGTGGCGGACCCCAGGGCGGTGAAAAACTGTTTTTT. Its translation: CASSGGPQGGEKLFF.

The count of this clone is one. This chain connects TRBV19 to TRBJ2-7; 8 nucleotides agree with TRBD1. V was clipped by 6 bases and J by 5 bases; unmatched bases: 18. Germline V gene data show CDR1 as LNHDA and CDR2 as SQIVND (reference sequence). CDR3 length equals 17 residues. The CDR3 here is CASSRDRSGDNMDEQYF. Written as DNA, the CDR3 is TGTGCCAGTAGCCGGGACAGGTCCGGAGATAACATGGACGAGCAGTACTTC.

The chain recombines TRBV7-8 with TRBJ2-3; 10 bases align to TRBD2. Trimming at V came to 5 bases and at J to 0 bases, leaving 11 bases not matched to a gene. The CDR3 extends over 18 amino acids. Per the germline V gene, CDR1 is SGHVS and CDR2 is FQNEAQ. The CDR3 coding sequence is TGTGCCAGCAGCCGCGCTAGCGGGGGTGGTCTGAGCACAGATACGCAGTATTTT. It specifies CASSRASGGGLSTDTQYF.